The 9 T cell receptor beta chains presented below share a single source sample, sequenced in a study of T cell responses to AZD1222 COVID-19 vaccine. Sequencing was performed with immunoSEQ multiplex PCR; in TCRdb, only in-frame clones are kept and a portion is missing. The sample includes 160,000 or so clones, just under 90% of them seen just once. The source material was peripheral blood, sampled 28 days after the second dose of the MenACWY control vaccine. These receptors were taken from an adult who received the MenACWY meningococcal vaccine as a control.

This clone was seen a handful of times. The chain uses TRBV19 and TRBJ2-3; 7 bases are shared with TRBD1. CDR1 is LNHDA, CDR2 SQIVND, per germline (reference sequence). The CDR3 totals 17 residues. Trimming took 0 bases from V and 5 from J; bases not matched to a gene: 11. As DNA, the CDR3 is TGTGCCAGTAGTATAGATTTAGGGGGCAGGGGAGAAGATACGCAGTATTTT. It translates to CASSIDLGGRGEDTQYF.

The CDR3 reads CASSGSYEQYF. The DNA of the CDR3 is TGTGCCAGCTCAGGCTCCTACGAGCAGTACTTC. V is TRBV28 and J is TRBJ2-7; D call uncertain. Germline loops: CDR1 MDHEN, CDR2 SYDVKM. The CDR3 consists of 11 residues. V shed 8 bases and J shed 0 bases, with 5 bases lying between them.

In DNA, the CDR3 is TGTGCCAGCAGCTTGACAGCAAACACTGAAGCTTTCTTT. Its protein is CASSLTANTEAFF. The V gene is TRBV5-5, the J gene TRBJ1-1, with D unclear. The ends were cut back, 1 base at V and 2 bases at J, with 6 bases in the middle. The CDR3 is 13 residues long. Germline-derived CDR1 and CDR2 are SGHKS and YYEKEE (reference sequence).

This clone was seen just once. The genes are TRBV5-1 and TRBJ1-1, with TRBD1 matching over 8 bases. The V segment lost 7 bases and the J segment 4 bases; nucleotides outside the gene matches: 9. The CDR3 extends over 14 amino acids. The germline V gene has CDR1 SGHRS and CDR2 YFSETQ. This chain's CDR3 is CASVTGEGGTEAFF. The CDR3, as DNA: TGCGCCAGCGTGACAGGGGAAGGGGGCACTGAAGCTTTCTTT.

With regard to this clone: The junction and the germline gene differ at one end; a read error may be behind it. The rearrangement links TRBV6-6 to TRBJ2-3, with 12 bases that match TRBD2. CDR1 and CDR2 (germline): MNHNY, SVGAGI (reference sequence). The CDR3 runs 22 residues. This CDR3 is CASSPSWGGLAGTDLSTDTQYF. The CDR3, as DNA: TGTGCCAGCAGTCCCTCCTGGGGGGGACTAGCGGGCACTGACCTTAGCACAGATACACAGTATTTT.

The rearrangement links TRBV2 to TRBJ1-6; 8 nucleotides align to TRBD1. The germline V gene encodes CDR1 SNHLY and CDR2 FYNNEI. Unmatched junction bases numbered 12, after V lost 10 bases and J lost 10 bases. The CDR3 is 14 amino acids. The CDR3 DNA is TGTGCCACTGAGAGGGGGACAGGTGCATCACCCCTCCACTTT. Translation gives CATERGTGASPLHF. The variable domain in full, completed from reference TRBV2 and TRBJ1-6, reads EPEVTQTPSHQVTQMGQEVILRCVPISNHLYFYWYRQILGQKVEFLVSFYNNEISEKSEIFDDQFSVERPDGSNFTLKIRSTKLEDSAMYFCATERGTGASPLHFGNGTRLTVT.

The V call is TRBV11-2, the J call TRBJ2-5, with 7 nucleotides matching TRBD1. The CDR3 runs 14 residues. The V gene's germline CDR1 is SGHAT and CDR2 FQNNGV. V gave up 6 bases and J gave up 0 bases; unmatched junction bases: 4. CDR3 DNA: TGTGCCAGCAGTCTGGACAGGTACCAAGAGACCCAGTACTTC. It specifies CASSLDRYQETQYF.

The chain recombines TRBV7-9 with TRBJ2-1, with D unclear. Germline CDR1 and CDR2: SEHNR and FQNEAQ (reference sequence). Between the trimmed V and J ends, which lost 11 bases and 0 bases, there was a span of 11 bases. The CDR3 totals 13 residues. CDR3: CAFASSSYNEQFF. For the CDR3, the DNA is TGTGCCTTCGCGTCCAGCTCCTACAATGAGCAGTTCTTC.

V gene TRBV6-5 combines with J gene TRBJ1-3; D call uncertain. Trimming took off 8 bases at V and 7 bases at J, with 9 bases between the two ends. CDR3 size: 11 residues. CDR1 and CDR2 (germline): MNHEY, SVGAGI. DNA for the CDR3: TGTGCCAGCGGCCCAGTGAACACCATATATTTT. The encoded protein is CASGPVNTIYF.